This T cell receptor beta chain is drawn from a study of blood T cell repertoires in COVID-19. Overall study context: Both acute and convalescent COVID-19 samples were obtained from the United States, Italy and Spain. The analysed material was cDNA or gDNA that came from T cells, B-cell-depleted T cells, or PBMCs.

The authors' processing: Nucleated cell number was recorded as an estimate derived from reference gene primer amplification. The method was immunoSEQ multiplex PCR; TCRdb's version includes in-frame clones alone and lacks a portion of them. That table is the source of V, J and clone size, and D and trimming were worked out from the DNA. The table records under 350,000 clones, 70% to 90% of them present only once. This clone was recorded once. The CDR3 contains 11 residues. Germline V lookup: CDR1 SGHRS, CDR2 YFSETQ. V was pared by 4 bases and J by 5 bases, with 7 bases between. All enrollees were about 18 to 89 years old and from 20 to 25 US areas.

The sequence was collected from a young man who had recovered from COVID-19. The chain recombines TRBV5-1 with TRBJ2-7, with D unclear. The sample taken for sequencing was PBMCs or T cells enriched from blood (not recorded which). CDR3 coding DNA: TGCGCCAGCAGCAGCGTGAACGAGCAGTACTTC. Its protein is CASSSVNEQYF.